This TCR beta chain was found in a study of cytomegalovirus exposure and HLA in healthy donors. Study at large: Genetic ancestry analysis placed under 90% of the roughly 400 donors that were genotyped in the Caucasian-associated cluster. General study points: The only immune exposure information that was available was CMV serostatus. Follow-up analysis found HLA locus-dependent TCR association rates, highest for DRB1 and lowest for HLA-C.

The ends were cut back, 4 bases at V and 5 bases at J, with 23 bases in the middle. The CDR3 spans 17 residues. The V gene's germline CDR1 is SGHRS and CDR2 YFSETQ. This clone appeared once. Its matching antigen is unknown. PCR involved 60 Vbeta and 13 Jbeta primers. Some clones are missing from TCRdb's copy, which holds only in-frame ones; the method was immunoSEQ multiplex PCR. The data hold approximately 260,000 clones, with about 93% observed a single time. The chain recombines TRBV5-1 with TRBJ2-3; D ambiguous. Sequenced sample: PBMCs. The clonotype originates from a girl under 10 years old in good health and CMV-seronegative. CDR3 DNA sequence: TGCGCCAGCAGCCAACTCAGGTTTGATCCGACGATAGATACGCAGTATTTT. Its protein product is CASSQLRFDPTIDTQYF. Complete variable domain (other parts from reference TRBV5-1 and TRBJ2-3): KAGVTQTPRYLIKTRGQQVTLSCSPISGHRSVSWYQQTPGQGLQFLFEYFSETQRNKGNFPGRFSGRQFSNSRSEMNVSTLELGDSALYLCASSQLRFDPTIDTQYFGPGTRLTVL.